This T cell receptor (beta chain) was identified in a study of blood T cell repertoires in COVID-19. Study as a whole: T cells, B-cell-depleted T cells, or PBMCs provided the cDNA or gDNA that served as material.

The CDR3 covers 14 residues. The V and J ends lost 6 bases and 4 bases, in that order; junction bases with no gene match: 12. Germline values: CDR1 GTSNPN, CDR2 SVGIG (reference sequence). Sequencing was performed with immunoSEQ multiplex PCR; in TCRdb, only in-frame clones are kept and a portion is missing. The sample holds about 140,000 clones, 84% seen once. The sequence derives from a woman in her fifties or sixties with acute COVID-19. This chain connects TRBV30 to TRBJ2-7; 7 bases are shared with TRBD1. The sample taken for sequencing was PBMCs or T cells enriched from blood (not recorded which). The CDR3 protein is CACGRQGSSYEQYF. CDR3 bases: TGTGCCTGTGGACGACAGGGATCGTCTTACGAGCAGTACTTC.